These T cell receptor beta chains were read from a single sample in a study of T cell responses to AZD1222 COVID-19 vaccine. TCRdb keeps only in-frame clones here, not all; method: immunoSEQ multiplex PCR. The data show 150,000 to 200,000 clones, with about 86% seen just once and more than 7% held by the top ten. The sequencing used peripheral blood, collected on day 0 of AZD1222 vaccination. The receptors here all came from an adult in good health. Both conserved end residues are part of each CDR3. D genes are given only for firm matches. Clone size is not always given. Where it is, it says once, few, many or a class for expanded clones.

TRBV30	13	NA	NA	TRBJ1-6	TGTGCCTGGAAGGTCGGTGGCGTTTCACCCCTCCACTTT	CAWKVGGVSPLHF
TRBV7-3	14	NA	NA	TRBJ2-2	TGTGCCAGCAGCTTAAGTTGGAGGACCGGGGAGCTGTTTTTT	CASSLSWRTGELFF
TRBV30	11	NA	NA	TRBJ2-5	TGTGCCTGGGGAGGTGGAGAGACCCAGTACTTC	CAWGGGETQYF
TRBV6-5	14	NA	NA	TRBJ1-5	TGTGCCGGGGGGGAGGGGGGCAGCAATCAGCCCCAGCATTTT	CAGGEGGSNQPQHF
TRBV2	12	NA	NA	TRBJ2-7	TGTGCCAGCAGTGTGGAGGTGGGCGAGCAGTACTTC	CASSVEVGEQYF
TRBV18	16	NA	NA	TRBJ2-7	TGTGCCAGCTCACCACCAGGGACATCGGTTCTCTACGAGCAGTACTTC	CASSPPGTSVLYEQYF
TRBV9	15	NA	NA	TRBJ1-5	TGTGCCAGCAGCGTAGGGGGTAGCGGCAATCAGCCCCAGCATTTT	CASSVGGSGNQPQHF
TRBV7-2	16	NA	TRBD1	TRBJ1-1	TGTGCCAGCAGCACAGGAGGGGGCTCCTACCTCTCTGAAGCTTTCTTT	CASSTGGGSYLSEAFF
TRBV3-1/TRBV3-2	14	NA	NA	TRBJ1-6	TGTGCCAGCAGCCTGCGAGAATATAATTCACCCCTCCACTTT	CASSLREYNSPLHF
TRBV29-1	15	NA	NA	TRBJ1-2	TGCAGCGTTGAGTGGGGCAGGGGAGCTAACTATGGCTACACCTTC	CSVEWGRGANYGYTF
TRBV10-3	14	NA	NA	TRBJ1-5	TGTGCCACCACGGGGGACCGAGACAATCAGCCCCAGCATTTT	CATTGDRDNQPQHF
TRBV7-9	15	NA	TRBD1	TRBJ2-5	TGTGCCAGCAGCTTGGTCCGGACAGGAGAAGAGACCCAGTACTTC	CASSLVRTGEETQYF
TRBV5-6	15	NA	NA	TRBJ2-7	TGTGCCAGCAGCTGGGGACTTGGCGAAACCTACGAGCAGTACTTC	CASSWGLGETYEQYF
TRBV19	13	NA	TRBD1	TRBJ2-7	TGTGCCAGTAGTGTTACAGGGGGCTACGAGCAGTACTTC	CASSVTGGYEQYF
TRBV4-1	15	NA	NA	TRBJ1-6	TGCGCCAGCAGCCAAGAGAGCCCCTATAATTCACCCCTCCACTTT	CASSQESPYNSPLHF
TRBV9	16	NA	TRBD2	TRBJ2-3	TGTGCCAGCAGCGGACGTCTCAGCGGGAACACAGATACGCAGTATTTT	CASSGRLSGNTDTQYF
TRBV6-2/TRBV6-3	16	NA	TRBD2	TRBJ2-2	TGTGCCAGCAGCCGAGGACTAGCGGGGATCACCGGGGAGCTGTTTTTT	CASSRGLAGITGELFF
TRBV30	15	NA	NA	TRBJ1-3	TGTGCCTGGAGTGTAAGCCGTCACTCTGGAAACACCATATATTTT	CAWSVSRHSGNTIYF
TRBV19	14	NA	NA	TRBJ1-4	TGTGCCAGTAGTATAGAACGGGAAAGAGAAAAACTGTTTTTT	CASSIEREREKLFF
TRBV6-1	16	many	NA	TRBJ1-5	TGTGCCAGCAGTGAAGAGGTAGAAACAGGGAGCTCGTCCCAGCATTTT	CASSEEVETGSSSQHF
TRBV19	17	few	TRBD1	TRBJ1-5	TGTGCCAGTAGTCGGACAGGGTTGCTAAATAGCAATCAGCCCCAGCATTTT	CASSRTGLLNSNQPQHF
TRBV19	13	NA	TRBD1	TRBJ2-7	TGTGCCAGTGGGAGTGGACAGGCCTACGAGCAGTACTTC	CASGSGQAYEQYF
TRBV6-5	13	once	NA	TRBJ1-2	TGTGCCAGCAGACGGACAAATAACTATGGCTACACCTTC	CASRRTNNYGYTF
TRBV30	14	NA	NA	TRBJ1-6	TGTGCCTGGAGTGGCGAAAACCAATATTCACCCCTCCACTTT	CAWSGENQYSPLHF
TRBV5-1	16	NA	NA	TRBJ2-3	TGCGCCAGCAGCTCTGGTTGGGGGCTGGGCACAGATACGCAGTATTTT	CASSSGWGLGTDTQYF
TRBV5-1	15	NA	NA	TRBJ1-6	TGCGCCAGCAGCTTAAGACAGAGGGGAATTTCACCCCTCCACTTT	CASSLRQRGISPLHF
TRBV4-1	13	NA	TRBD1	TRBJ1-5	TGCGCCAGCAGCCAAGACAGGGGGCAGCCCCAGCATTTT	CASSQDRGQPQHF
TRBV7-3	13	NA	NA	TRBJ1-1	TGTGCCAGCAGCTTCTCCGCCGGGACTGAAGCTTTCTTT	CASSFSAGTEAFF
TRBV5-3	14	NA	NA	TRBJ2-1	TGTGCCAGAAGTTTCAGACACCGGTACAATGAGCAGTTCTTC	CARSFRHRYNEQFF
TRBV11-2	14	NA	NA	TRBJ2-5	TGTGCCAGCAGCTTAATAACATCACAAGAGACCCAGTACTTC	CASSLITSQETQYF
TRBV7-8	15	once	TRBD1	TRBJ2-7	TGTGCCAGCAGCCCGGGGACAGGGGTGTCCTACGAGCAGTACTTC	CASSPGTGVSYEQYF
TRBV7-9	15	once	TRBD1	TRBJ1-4	TGTGCCAGCAGCTCATTGACAGGGAACAGAGAAAAACTGTTTTTT	CASSSLTGNREKLFF
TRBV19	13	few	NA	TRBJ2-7	TGTGCCAGTAGTATCGGAACCCTTGGGGAGCAGTACTTC	CASSIGTLGEQYF
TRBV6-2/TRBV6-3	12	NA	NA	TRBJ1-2	TGTGCCAGCAGTTACTCGATGAATGGCTACACCTTC	CASSYSMNGYTF
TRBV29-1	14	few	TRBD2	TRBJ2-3	TGCAGCGTTGTAGCGGGGGGGCCCACAGATACGCAGTATTTT	CSVVAGGPTDTQYF
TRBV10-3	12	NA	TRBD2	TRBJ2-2	TGTGCCATCGGACGGGGGGACGGGGAGCTGTTTTTT	CAIGRGDGELFF
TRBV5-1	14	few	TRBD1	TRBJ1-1	TGCGCCAGCAGGCGGACAGGGGAGAACACTGAAGCTTTCTTT	CASRRTGENTEAFF
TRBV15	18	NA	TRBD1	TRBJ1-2	TGTGCCACCAGCAGAGATCCCCGCCCCACAGGGGTCTCTTATGGCTACACCTTC	CATSRDPRPTGVSYGYTF
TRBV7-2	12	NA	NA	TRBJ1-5	TGTGAAGATTGCCAGGGGAGGCAGCCCCAGCATTTT	CEDCQGRQPQHF
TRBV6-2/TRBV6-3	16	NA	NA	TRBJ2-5	TGTGCCAGCAGTTCTTTTACCCGGGGAGGTGGTGAGACCCAGTACTTC	CASSSFTRGGGETQYF
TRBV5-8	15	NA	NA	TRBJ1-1	TGTGCCAGCAGCTTGGCGGGTTTTAAGGTGACTGAAGCTTTCTTT	CASSLAGFKVTEAFF
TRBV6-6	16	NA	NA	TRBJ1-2	TGTGCCAGCAGTTACGAAGTAGGGACGGGGGGTAAGGGCTACACCTTC	CASSYEVGTGGKGYTF
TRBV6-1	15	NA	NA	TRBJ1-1	TGTGCCAGCAGTGAACAAGAGTTCATGAACACTGAAGCTTTCTTT	CASSEQEFMNTEAFF
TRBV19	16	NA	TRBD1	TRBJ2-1	TGTGCCAGTAGTAGGAAACAGGGGGCTGCCTACAATGAGCAGTTCTTC	CASSRKQGAAYNEQFF
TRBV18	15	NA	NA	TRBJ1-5	TGTGCCAGCTCACCAGATTGGTGGGGTAATCAGCCCCAGCATTTT	CASSPDWWGNQPQHF
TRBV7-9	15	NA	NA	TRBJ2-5	TGTGCCAGCAGCTTAGCTGAGGTTTTATCGGAGACCCAGTACTTC	CASSLAEVLSETQYF
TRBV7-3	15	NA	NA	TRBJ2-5	TGTGCCAGCAGCTCCCTGGGAGATTCACAAGAGACCCAGTACTTC	CASSSLGDSQETQYF
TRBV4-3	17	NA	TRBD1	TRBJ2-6	TGCGCCCGCAGCGGACCCGGGACAGGGACGGGGGCCAACGTCCTGACTTTC	CARSGPGTGTGANVLTF
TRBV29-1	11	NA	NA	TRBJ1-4	TGCAGCGTTGATTTAGGAGAAAAACTGTTTTTT	CSVDLGEKLFF
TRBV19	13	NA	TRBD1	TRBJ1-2	TGTGCCAGTACCGCCGGGACAGGGTTCGGCTACACCTTC	CASTAGTGFGYTF